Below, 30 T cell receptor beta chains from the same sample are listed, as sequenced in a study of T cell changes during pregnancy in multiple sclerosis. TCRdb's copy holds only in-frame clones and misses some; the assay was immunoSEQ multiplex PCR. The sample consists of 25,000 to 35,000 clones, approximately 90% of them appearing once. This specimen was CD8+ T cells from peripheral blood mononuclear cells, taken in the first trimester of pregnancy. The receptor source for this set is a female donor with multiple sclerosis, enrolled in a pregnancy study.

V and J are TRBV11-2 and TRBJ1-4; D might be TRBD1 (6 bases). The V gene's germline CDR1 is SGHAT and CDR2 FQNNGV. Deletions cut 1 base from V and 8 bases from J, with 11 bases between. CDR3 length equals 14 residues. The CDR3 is CASSLVQGGEKLFF. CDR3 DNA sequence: TGTGCCAGCAGCTTAGTACAGGGTGGGGAAAAACTGTTTTTT.

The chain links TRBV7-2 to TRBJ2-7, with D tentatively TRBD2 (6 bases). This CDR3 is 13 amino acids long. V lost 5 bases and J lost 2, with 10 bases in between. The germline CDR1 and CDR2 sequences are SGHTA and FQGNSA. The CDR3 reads CASSPAGPYEQYF. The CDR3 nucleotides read TGTGCCAGCAGCCCTGCGGGGCCCTACGAGCAGTACTTC.

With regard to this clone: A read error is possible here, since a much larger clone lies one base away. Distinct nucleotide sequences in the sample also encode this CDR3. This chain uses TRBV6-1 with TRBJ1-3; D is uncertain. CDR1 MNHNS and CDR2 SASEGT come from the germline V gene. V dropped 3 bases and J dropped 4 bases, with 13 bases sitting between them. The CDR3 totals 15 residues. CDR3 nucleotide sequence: TGTGCCAGCAGTGAGGCGCAGGACTCAGGAAACACCATATATTTT. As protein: CASSEAQDSGNTIYF.

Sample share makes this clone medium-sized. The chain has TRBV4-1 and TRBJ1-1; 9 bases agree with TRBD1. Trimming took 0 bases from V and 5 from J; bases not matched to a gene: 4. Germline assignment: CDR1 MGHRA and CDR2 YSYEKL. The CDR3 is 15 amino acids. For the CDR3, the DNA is TGCGCCAGCAGCCAAGACGGGACAGGGTTGACTGAAGCTTTCTTT. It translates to CASSQDGTGLTEAFF.

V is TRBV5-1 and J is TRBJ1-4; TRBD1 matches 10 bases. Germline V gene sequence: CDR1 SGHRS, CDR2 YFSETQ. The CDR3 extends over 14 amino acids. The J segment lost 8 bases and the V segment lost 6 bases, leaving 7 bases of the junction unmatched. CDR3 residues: CASTTGTGEEKLFF. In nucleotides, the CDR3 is TGCGCCAGCACCACCGGGACAGGGGAAGAAAAACTGTTTTTT.

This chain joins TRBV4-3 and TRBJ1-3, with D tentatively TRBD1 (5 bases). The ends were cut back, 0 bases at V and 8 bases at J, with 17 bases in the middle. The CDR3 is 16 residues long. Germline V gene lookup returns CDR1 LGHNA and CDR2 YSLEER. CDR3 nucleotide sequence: TGCGCCAGCAGCCAAGATTTCCCCAGGGTTTGGGACACCATATATTTT. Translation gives CASSQDFPRVWDTIYF.

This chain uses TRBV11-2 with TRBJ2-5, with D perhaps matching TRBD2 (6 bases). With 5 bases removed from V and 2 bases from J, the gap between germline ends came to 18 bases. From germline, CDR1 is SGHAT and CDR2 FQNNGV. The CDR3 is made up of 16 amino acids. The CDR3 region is CASSPQGGGIQETQYF. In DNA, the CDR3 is TGTGCCAGCAGCCCCCAAGGCGGCGGGATACAAGAGACCCAGTACTTC.

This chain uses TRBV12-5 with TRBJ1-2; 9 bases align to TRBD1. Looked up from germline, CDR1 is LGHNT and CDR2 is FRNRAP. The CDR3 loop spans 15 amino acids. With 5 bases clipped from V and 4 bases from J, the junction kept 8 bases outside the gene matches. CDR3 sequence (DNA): TGTGCTAGTGGTGACCACACAGGGGGCCTCTATGGCTACACCTTC. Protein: CASGDHTGGLYGYTF.

The CDR3 nucleotides are TGCGCCAGCAGAACCGGGGCGGGAGGGACCTCCGAGCAGTACTTC. Its translation is CASRTGAGGTSEQYF. This sequence joins TRBV5-1 and TRBJ2-7, with 9 bases that match TRBD2. CDR1 is SGHRS and CDR2 is YFSETQ in the germline V gene. CDR3 length: 15 amino acids. J gave up 6 bases and V 5 bases, and 12 bases lay outside the gene matches.

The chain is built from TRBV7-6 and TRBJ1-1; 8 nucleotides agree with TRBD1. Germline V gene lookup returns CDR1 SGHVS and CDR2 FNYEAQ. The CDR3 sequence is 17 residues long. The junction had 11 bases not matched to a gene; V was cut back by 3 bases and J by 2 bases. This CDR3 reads CASSFPPDRGINTEAFF. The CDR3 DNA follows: TGTGCCAGCAGCTTTCCCCCAGACAGGGGAATAAACACTGAAGCTTTCTTT.

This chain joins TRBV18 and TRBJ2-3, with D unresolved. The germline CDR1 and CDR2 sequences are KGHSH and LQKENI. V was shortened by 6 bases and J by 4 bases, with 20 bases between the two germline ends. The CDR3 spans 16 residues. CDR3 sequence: CASSLVRPRQADTQYF. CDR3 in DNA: TGTGCCAGCTCCTTAGTACGGCCCAGGCAGGCAGATACGCAGTATTTT. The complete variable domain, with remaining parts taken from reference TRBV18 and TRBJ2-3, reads NAGVMQNPRHLVRRRGQEARLRCSPMKGHSHVYWYRQLPEEGLKFMVYLQKENIIDESGMPKERFSAEFPKEGPSILRIQQVVRGDSAAYFCASSLVRPRQADTQYFGPGTRLTVL.

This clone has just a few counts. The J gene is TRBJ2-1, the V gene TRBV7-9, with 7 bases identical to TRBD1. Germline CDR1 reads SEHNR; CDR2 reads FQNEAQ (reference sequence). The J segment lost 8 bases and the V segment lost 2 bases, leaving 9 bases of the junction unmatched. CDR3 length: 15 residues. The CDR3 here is CASSLSDRVIDEQFF. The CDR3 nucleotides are TGTGCCAGCAGCTTAAGTGACAGGGTAATCGATGAGCAGTTCTTC.

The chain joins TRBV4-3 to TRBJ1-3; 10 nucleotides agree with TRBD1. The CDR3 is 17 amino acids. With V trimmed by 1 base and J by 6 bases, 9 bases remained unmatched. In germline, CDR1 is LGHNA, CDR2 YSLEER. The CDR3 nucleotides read TGCGCCAGCAGCCAAGTTGAGGGGACAGGGGAGGCAAACACCATATATTTT. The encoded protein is CASSQVEGTGEANTIYF.

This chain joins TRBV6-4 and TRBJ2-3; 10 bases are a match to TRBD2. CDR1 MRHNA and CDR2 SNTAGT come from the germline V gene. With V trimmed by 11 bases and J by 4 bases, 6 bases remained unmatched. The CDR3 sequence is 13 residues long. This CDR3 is CASGTSEADTQYF. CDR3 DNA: TGTGCCTCCGGGACTAGCGAAGCAGATACGCAGTATTTT.

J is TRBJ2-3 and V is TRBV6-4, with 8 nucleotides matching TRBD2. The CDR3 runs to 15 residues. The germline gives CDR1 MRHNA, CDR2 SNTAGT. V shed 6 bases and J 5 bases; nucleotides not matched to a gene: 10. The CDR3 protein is CASSDRAGVQDTQYF. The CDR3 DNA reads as TGTGCCAGCAGCGACAGAGCGGGAGTACAAGATACGCAGTATTTT.

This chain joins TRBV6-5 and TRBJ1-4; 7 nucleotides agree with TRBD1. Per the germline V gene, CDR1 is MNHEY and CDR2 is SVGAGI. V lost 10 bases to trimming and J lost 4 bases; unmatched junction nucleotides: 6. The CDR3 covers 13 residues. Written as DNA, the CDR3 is TGTGCCACCGGACAGGCTTTTAATGAAAAACTGTTTTTT. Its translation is CATGQAFNEKLFF.

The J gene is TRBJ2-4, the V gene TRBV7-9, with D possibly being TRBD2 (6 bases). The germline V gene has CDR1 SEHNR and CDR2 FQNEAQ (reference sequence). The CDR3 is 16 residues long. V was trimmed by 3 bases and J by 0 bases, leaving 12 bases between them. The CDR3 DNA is TGTGCCAGCAGCTTGGGACTGACTCTAGCCAAAAACATTCAGTACTTC. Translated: CASSLGLTLAKNIQYF.

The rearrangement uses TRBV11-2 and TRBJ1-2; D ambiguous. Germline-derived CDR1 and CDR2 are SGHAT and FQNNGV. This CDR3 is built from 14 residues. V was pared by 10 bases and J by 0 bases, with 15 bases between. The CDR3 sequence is CATVAPAANYGYTF. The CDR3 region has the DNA TGTGCCACTGTAGCTCCAGCAGCTAACTATGGCTACACCTTC.

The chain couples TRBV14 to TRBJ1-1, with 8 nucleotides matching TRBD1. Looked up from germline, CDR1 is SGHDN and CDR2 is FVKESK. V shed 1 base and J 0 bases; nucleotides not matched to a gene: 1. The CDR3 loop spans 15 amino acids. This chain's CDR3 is CASSQGTGLNTEAFF. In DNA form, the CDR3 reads TGTGCCAGCAGCCAAGGGACAGGGCTGAACACTGAAGCTTTCTTT.

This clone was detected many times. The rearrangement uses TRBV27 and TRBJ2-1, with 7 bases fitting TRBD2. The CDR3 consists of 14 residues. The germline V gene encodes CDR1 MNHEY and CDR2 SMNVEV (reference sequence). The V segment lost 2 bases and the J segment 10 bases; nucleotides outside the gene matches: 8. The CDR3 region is CASSLAGVIWEQFF. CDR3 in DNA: TGTGCCAGCAGTTTAGCGGGAGTAATATGGGAGCAGTTCTTC.

The CDR3 sequence is CASSGSSYEQYF. CDR3 DNA sequence: TGTGCCAGCAGTGGGAGCTCCTACGAGCAGTACTTC. The chain carries TRBV27 and TRBJ2-7; a weak D match, TRBD2 (5 bases). V was shortened by 5 bases and J by 0 bases, with 5 bases between the two germline ends. The CDR3 runs 12 residues. CDR1 and CDR2 (germline): MNHEY, SMNVEV (reference sequence).

CDR3 sequence: CASSQDLSGEDNEQFF. CDR3 bases: TGTGCCAGCAGCCAAGATCTGAGCGGGGAAGACAATGAGCAGTTCTTC. The genes are TRBV4-2 and TRBJ2-1; TRBD2 aligns across 7 bases. There are 16 residues in the CDR3. The V gene end was trimmed by 0 bases and the J gene end by 5 bases; junction bases not matched to a gene: 7. Germline V gene data show CDR1 as LGHNA and CDR2 as YNFKEQ.

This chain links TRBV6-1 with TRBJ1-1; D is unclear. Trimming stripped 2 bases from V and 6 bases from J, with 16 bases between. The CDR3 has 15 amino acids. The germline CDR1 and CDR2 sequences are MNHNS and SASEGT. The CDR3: CASSENYLSSPEAFF. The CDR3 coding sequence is TGTGCCAGCAGTGAAAATTATTTAAGTAGCCCTGAAGCTTTCTTT.

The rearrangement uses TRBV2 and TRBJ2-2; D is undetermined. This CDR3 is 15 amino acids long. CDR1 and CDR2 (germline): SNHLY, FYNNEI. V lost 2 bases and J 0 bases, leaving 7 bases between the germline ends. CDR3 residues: CASSEWSANTGELFF. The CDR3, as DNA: TGTGCCAGCAGTGAATGGAGTGCGAACACCGGGGAGCTGTTTTTT.

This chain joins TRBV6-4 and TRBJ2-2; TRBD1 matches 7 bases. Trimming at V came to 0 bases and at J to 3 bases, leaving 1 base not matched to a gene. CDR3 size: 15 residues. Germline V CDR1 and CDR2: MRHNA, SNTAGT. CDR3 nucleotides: TGTGCCAGCAGTGACTCAGGGGGCCACACCGGGGAGCTGTTTTTT. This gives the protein CASSDSGGHTGELFF.

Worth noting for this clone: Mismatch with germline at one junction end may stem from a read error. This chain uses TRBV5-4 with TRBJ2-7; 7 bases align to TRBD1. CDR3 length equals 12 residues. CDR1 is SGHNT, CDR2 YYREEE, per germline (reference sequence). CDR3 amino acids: CASSPGTAVAVF. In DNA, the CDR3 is TGTGCCAGCAGTCCCGGGACAGCGGTGGCTGTCTTC.

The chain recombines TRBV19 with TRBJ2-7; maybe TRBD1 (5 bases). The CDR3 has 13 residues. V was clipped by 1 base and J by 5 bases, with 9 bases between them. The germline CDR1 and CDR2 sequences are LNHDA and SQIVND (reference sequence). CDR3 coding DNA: TGTGCCAGTAGTATAGTTCCGACAGACGAGCAGTACTTC. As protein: CASSIVPTDEQYF.

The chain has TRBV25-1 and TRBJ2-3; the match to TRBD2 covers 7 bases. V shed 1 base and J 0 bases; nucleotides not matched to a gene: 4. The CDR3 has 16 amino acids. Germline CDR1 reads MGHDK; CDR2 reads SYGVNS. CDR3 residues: CASSEFQGGSTDTQYF. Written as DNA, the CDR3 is TGTGCCAGCAGTGAATTTCAGGGAGGGAGCACAGATACGCAGTATTTT. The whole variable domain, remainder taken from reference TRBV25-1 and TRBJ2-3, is EADIYQTPRYLVIGTGKKITLECSQTMGHDKMYWYQQDPGMELHLIHYSYGVNSTEKGDLSSESTVSRIRTEHFPLTLESARPSHTSQYLCASSEFQGGSTDTQYFGPGTRLTVL.

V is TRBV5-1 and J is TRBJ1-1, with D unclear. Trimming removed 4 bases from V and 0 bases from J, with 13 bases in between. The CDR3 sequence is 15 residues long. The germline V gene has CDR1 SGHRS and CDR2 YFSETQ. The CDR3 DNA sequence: TGCGCCAGCAGCCTCTGGGCCTCCTTGAACACTGAAGCTTTCTTT. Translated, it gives CASSLWASLNTEAFF.

The chain's CDR3 is CSVPDTGNHEQYF. CDR3 DNA sequence: TGCAGCGTTCCTGACACAGGGAACCACGAGCAGTACTTC. The chain couples TRBV29-1 to TRBJ2-7; TRBD1 might be the D (6 bases). CDR3 size: 13 residues. The germline CDR1 and CDR2 sequences are SQVTM and ANQGSEA. V gave up 5 bases and J gave up 5 bases, with 16 bases separating them.